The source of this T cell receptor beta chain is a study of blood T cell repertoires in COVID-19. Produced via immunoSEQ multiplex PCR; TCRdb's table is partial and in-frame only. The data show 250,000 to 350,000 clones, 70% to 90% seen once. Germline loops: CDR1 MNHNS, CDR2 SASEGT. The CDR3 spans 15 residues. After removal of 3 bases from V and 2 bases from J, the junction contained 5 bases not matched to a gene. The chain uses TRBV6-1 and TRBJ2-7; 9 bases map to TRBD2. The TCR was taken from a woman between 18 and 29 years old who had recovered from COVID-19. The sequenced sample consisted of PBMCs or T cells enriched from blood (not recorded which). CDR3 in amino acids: CASSDPGLAPYEQYF. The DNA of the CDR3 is TGTGCCAGCAGTGATCCGGGACTAGCACCCTACGAGCAGTACTTC.